One sample yielded the 8 T cell receptor beta chains listed below, sequenced in a study of memory CD4+ T cells and cytomegalovirus serostatus. Single viable CD3+CD4+CD8-CD45RO+ cells were sorted as the memory CD4+ T cells. Using immunoSEQ multiplex PCR, the repertoire was profiled, and TCRdb retains in-frame clones only, with some absent. There are approximately 45,000 clones in the sample; 79% occur only once, and approximately 1.2% lies in the top ten. Material: memory CD4+ T cells from blood. The receptors were gathered from an adult in good health and CMV-seronegative.

The CDR3 here is CASSSLGRTEAFF. In DNA, the CDR3 is TGTGCCAGCAGCTCCCTTGGCCGGACTGAAGCTTTCTTT. The chain uses TRBV11-2 and TRBJ1-1; no clear D gene. The CDR3 length is 13 residues. Per the germline V gene, CDR1 is SGHAT and CDR2 is FQNNGV. With 4 bases removed from V and 5 bases from J, the gap between germline ends came to 11 bases.

This sequence joins TRBV28 and TRBJ2-5, with D possibly matching TRBD2 (5 bases). Germline V gene data show CDR1 as MDHEN and CDR2 as SYDVKM. Trimming removed 2 bases from V and 7 bases from J, with 8 bases in between. The CDR3 runs 12 residues. CDR3 DNA: TGTGCCAGCAGTTTAAACCGGGGGACCCAGTACTTC. It codes for CASSLNRGTQYF.

The chain joins TRBV14 to TRBJ1-3; D is unresolved. The germline gives CDR1 SGHDN, CDR2 FVKESK. CDR3 size: 17 residues. The V end was cut by 2 bases, the J end by 1 base, with 15 bases between. CDR3 nucleotides: TGTGCCAGCAGCCAACGACGGCCCGGGGTTTCTGGAAACACCATATATTTT. Translation: CASSQRRPGVSGNTIYF.

In DNA form, the CDR3 reads TGTGCCACCCAAAATCGGGCAAGCAATCAGCCCCAGCATTTT. It codes for CATQNRASNQPQHF. This chain links TRBV5-4 with TRBJ1-5; no definite D call. CDR1 is SGHNT, CDR2 YYREEE, per germline (reference sequence). This CDR3 comprises 14 residues. V was shortened by 9 bases and J by 1 base, with 14 bases between the two germline ends. Supplemented by reference TRBV5-4 and TRBJ1-5, the full variable domain reads ETGVTQSPTHLIKTRGQQVTLRCSSQSGHNTVSWYQQALGQGPQFIFQYYREEENGRGNFPPRFSGLQFPNYSSELNVNALELDDSALYLCATQNRASNQPQHFGDGTRLSIL.

The chain carries TRBV7-3 and TRBJ2-3; 7 bases are a match to TRBD2. The CDR3 totals 17 residues. Trimming cost V 0 bases and J 2 bases; bases outside gene matches: 8. The germline CDR1 and CDR2 sequences are SGHTA and FQGTGA. The CDR3 sequence is CASSLTGSGISTDTQYF. CDR3 sequence (DNA): TGTGCCAGCAGCTTAACAGGGAGCGGGATCTCCACAGATACGCAGTATTTT.

A single count supports this clone. This chain connects TRBV2 to TRBJ2-5, with 13 bases matching TRBD2. This CDR3 is built from 14 residues. V shed 4 bases, J shed 4 bases, and the junction held 0 bases outside the gene matches. Germline assignment: CDR1 SNHLY and CDR2 FYNNEI. The chain's CDR3 is CASSGLAGGETQYF. CDR3 DNA: TGTGCCAGCAGTGGACTAGCGGGAGGAGAGACCCAGTACTTC. Filled out from reference TRBV2 and TRBJ2-5, the complete variable domain reads EPEVTQTPSHQVTQMGQEVILRCVPISNHLYFYWYRQILGQKVEFLVSFYNNEISEKSEIFDDQFSVERPDGSNFTLKIRSTKLEDSAMYFCASSGLAGGETQYFGPGTRLLVL.

This clone was seen a handful of times. The chain joins TRBV29-1 to TRBJ1-1; 8 nucleotides agree with TRBD1. The CDR3 loop spans 14 amino acids. V lost 6 bases and J lost 1; bases outside the gene matches: 7. Germline values: CDR1 SQVTM, CDR2 ANQGSEA. The CDR3 nucleotides read TGCAGCGTGTATACCGGGACAGGGAACACTGAAGCTTTCTTT. Protein: CSVYTGTGNTEAFF.

This clone has only one observation. This chain connects TRBV5-1 to TRBJ1-2; tentatively, D is TRBD1 (5 bases). Germline loops: CDR1 SGHRS, CDR2 YFSETQ. The CDR3 is 18 residues long. V lost 4 bases and J 1 base, leaving 23 bases between the germline ends. The CDR3 region is CASSQRPMTVGVNYGYTF. DNA for the CDR3: TGCGCCAGCAGCCAACGACCAATGACAGTGGGTGTTAACTATGGCTACACCTTC. The whole variable domain, filled in from reference TRBV5-1 and TRBJ1-2, reads KAGVTQTPRYLIKTRGQQVTLSCSPISGHRSVSWYQQTPGQGLQFLFEYFSETQRNKGNFPGRFSGRQFSNSRSEMNVSTLELGDSALYLCASSQRPMTVGVNYGYTFGSGTRLTVV.